The entry below gives a single T cell receptor (beta chain) sequence along with its context. The record originates from a study of Ad26.COV2.S vaccination and SARS-CoV-2 variants. The assay was immunoSEQ multiplex PCR, and TCRdb's table has in-frame clones only and misses some. The repertoire holds around 310,000 clones, with roughly nine tenths as singletons. In germline, CDR1 is LGHNA, CDR2 YSLEER. The CDR3 extends over 16 amino acids. V lost 1 base and J 0 bases, leaving 10 bases between the germline ends. Treatment noted: around 19 received Ad26.COV2.S at low or high dose, single or two shots; several received placebo; per-sample allocation not given. Sampling happened 63 days after the first vaccine or placebo injection.

This clonotype was sampled from a person between 18 and 60 years old who received the Ad26.COV2.S COVID-19 vaccine or a placebo. Sequences were derived from peripheral blood, sampled in a trial of Ad26.COV2.S vaccine versus placebo. V usage is TRBV4-3 and J usage is TRBJ1-3; D not resolved. The DNA for the CDR3 is TGCGCCAGCAGCCAAGTCTGGGCGTTCTCTGGAAACACCATATATTTT. Translation gives CASSQVWAFSGNTIYF.